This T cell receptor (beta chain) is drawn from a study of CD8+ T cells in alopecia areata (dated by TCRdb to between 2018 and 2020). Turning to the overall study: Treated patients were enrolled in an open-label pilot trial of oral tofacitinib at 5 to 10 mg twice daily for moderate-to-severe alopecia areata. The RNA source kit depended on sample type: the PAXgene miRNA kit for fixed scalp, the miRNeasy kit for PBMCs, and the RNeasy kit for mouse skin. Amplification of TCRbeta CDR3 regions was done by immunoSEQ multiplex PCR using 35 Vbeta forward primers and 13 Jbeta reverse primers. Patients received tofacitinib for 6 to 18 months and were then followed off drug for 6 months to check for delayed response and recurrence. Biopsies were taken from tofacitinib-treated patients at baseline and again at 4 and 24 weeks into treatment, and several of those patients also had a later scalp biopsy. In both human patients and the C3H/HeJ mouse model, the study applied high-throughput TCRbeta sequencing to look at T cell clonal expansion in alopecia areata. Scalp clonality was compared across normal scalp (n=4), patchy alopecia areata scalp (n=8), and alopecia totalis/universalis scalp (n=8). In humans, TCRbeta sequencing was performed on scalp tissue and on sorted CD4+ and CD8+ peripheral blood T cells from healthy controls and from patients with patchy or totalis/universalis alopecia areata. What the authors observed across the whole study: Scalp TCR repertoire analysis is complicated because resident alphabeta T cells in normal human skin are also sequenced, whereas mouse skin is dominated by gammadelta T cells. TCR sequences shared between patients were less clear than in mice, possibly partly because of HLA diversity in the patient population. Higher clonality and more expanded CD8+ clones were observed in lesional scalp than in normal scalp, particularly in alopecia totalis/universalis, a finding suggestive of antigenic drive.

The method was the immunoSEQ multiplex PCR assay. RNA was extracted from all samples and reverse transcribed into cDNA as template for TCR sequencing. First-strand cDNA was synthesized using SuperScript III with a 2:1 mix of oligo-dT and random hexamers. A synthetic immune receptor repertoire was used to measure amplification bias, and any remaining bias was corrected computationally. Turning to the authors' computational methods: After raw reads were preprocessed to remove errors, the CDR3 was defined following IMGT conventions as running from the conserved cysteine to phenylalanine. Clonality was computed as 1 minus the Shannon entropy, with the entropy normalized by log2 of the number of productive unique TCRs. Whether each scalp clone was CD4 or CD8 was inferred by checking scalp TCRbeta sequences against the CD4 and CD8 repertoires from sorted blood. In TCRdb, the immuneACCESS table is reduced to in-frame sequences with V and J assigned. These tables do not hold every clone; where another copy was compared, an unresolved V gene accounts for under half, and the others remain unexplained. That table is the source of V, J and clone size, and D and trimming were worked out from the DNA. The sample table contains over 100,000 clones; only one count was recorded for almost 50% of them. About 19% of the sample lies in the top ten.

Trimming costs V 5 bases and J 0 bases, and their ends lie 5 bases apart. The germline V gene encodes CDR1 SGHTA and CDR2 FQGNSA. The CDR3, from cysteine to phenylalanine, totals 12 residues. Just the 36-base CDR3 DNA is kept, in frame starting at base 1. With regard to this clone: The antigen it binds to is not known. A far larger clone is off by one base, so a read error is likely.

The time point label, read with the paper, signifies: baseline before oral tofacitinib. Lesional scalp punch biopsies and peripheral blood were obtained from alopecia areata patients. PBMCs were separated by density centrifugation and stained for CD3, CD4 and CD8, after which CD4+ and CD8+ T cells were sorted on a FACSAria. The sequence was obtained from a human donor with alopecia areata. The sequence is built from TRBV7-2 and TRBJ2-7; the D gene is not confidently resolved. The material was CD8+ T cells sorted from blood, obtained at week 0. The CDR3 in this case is CASSPSSYEQYF. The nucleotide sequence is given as TGTGCCAGCAGCCCTAGCTCCTACGAGCAGTACTTC.